A selection of T cell receptor beta chains follows, all from one sample in a study of T-cell memory formation after mild COVID-19. Each CDR3 protein is one row after TCRdb ran MiXCR on the 5' RACE reads. This sample yields roughly 68,000 distinct CDR3 sequences, of which 16% are seen a single time; roughly 33% belongs to the top ten. The sequencing sample was made of PBMCs or a T cell subset sorted from them (not recorded which). The receptors were sampled from an adult woman who had mild COVID-19 (a few samples of this study predate the infection). Cell type and time point are not known. Both conserved end residues are part of each CDR3. Fields, in order: J gene, V gene, D gene, clone size, CDR3 length, CDR3 protein, CDR3 DNA. A D gene is named only where the DNA matches it firmly. Rows give clone size only sometimes, using once, few, many, or a class for an expanded clone.

TRBJ2-2 | TRBV4-2 | - | few | 12 | CASRTNTGELFF | TGTGCCAGCAGAACGAACACCGGGGAGCTGTTTTTT
TRBJ1-1 | TRBV29-1 | - | few | 12 | CSVPQGGTEAFF | TGCAGCGTCCCTCAGGGCGGCACTGAAGCTTTCTTT
TRBJ2-1 | TRBV7-3 | - | many | 16 | CASSLTSSTYYNEQFF | TGTGCCAGCAGCTTAACTAGCTCTACCTACTACAATGAGCAGTTCTTC
TRBJ2-3 | TRBV7-6 | - | - | 16 | CASSPGTDTSTDTQYF | TGTGCCAGCAGCCCCGGGACGGACACTAGCACAGATACGCAGTATTTT
TRBJ1-2 | TRBV4-1 | - | - | 13 | CASSQDLGTGYTF | TGCGCCAGCAGCCAAGATCTAGGGACTGGCTACACCTTC
TRBJ1-1 | TRBV4-3 | - | few | 14 | CASSQDRMNTEAFF | TGCGCCAGCAGCCAAGATCGTATGAACACTGAAGCTTTCTTT
TRBJ1-1 | TRBV15 | - | - | 17 | CATSETISYSSYTEAFF | TGTGCCACCAGCGAGACAATTTCTTACTCCTCTTACACTGAAGCTTTCTTT
TRBJ2-7 | TRBV7-9 | - | many | 16 | CASTPAGVDGSYEQYF | TGTGCCAGCACCCCCGCAGGGGTAGACGGTTCCTACGAGCAGTACTTC
TRBJ1-2 | TRBV6-5 | - | few | 13 | CASSEQGGYGYTF | TGTGCCAGCAGCGAACAGGGTGGCTATGGCTACACCTTC
TRBJ2-7 | TRBV7-9 | - | - | 13 | CASSPGAGYEQYF | TGTGCCAGCAGCCCCGGCGCCGGCTACGAGCAGTACTTC
TRBJ2-1 | TRBV7-3 | - | few | 15 | CASSLMGLGRSEQFF | TGTGCCAGCAGCTTAATGGGGTTGGGTCGCAGTGAGCAGTTCTTC
TRBJ2-7 | TRBV29-1 | TRBD1 | few | 13 | CSVLGQGSYEQYF | TGCAGCGTGCTGGGACAGGGGTCCTACGAGCAGTACTTC
TRBJ2-7 | TRBV20-1 | - | many | 14 | CSARDTKEYYEQYF | TGCAGTGCTAGAGATACCAAAGAATACTACGAGCAGTACTTC
TRBJ2-5 | TRBV5-1 | - | many | 11 | CASRRFATQYF | TGCGCCAGCCGCCGGTTCGCGACCCAGTACTTC
TRBJ1-1 | TRBV6-1 | TRBD1 | - | 14 | CASSDRGMNTEAFF | TGTGCCAGCAGCGACAGGGGCATGAACACTGAAGCTTTCTTT
TRBJ2-3 | TRBV7-9 | TRBD2 | few | 17 | CASSPTTSGRAKDTQYF | TGTGCCAGCAGCCCAACAACTAGCGGGAGGGCCAAAGATACGCAGTATTTT
TRBJ2-7 | TRBV27 | TRBD1 | - | 19 | CASSSGGEPGTGEFYEQYF | TGTGCCAGCAGTTCCGGCGGCGAACCCGGGACAGGGGAATTCTACGAGCAGTACTTC
TRBJ1-1 | TRBV12-3/TRBV12-4 | - | - | 13 | CASSFPGAAEAFF | TGTGCCAGCAGTTTTCCCGGAGCGGCTGAAGCTTTCTTT
TRBJ2-5 | TRBV7-9 | - | few | 14 | CASSLAGVQETQYF | TGTGCCAGCAGCTTAGCGGGAGTTCAAGAGACCCAGTACTTC
TRBJ2-5 | TRBV7-9 | - | - | 15 | CASMVGGPGQETQYF | TGTGCCAGCATGGTCGGGGGGCCTGGGCAAGAGACCCAGTACTTC
TRBJ1-1 | TRBV5-1 | TRBD1 | - | 15 | CASSLGQGENTEAFF | TGCGCCAGCAGCTTGGGACAGGGAGAGAACACTGAAGCTTTCTTT
TRBJ2-7 | TRBV29-1 | - | few | 14 | CSVEDRDFTYEQYF | TGCAGCGTTGAAGACAGGGATTTTACCTACGAGCAGTACTTC
TRBJ2-5 | TRBV15 | TRBD2 | - | 15 | CATSRSSGGSETQYF | TGTGCCACCAGCAGGTCTAGCGGGGGCTCTGAGACCCAGTACTTC
TRBJ2-7 | TRBV20-1 | - | - | 15 | CSARDWDSGGYEQYF | TGCAGTGCTAGAGATTGGGATTCTGGCGGCTACGAGCAGTACTTC
TRBJ2-7 | TRBV4-2 | - | few | 17 | CASSQDRGRENGGEQYF | TGTGCCAGCAGCCAAGATCGGGGGCGGGAGAACGGCGGCGAGCAGTACTTC
TRBJ2-6 | TRBV7-9 | - | - | 17 | CASSYYAGTSGANVLTF | TGTGCCAGCAGCTATTATGCCGGGACGAGTGGGGCCAACGTCCTGACTTTC
TRBJ2-3 | TRBV13 | TRBD2 | - | 15 | CASSWLAGSTDTQYF | TGTGCCAGCAGCTGGCTAGCGGGAAGCACAGATACGCAGTATTTT
TRBJ1-1 | TRBV29-1 | - | few | 12 | CSARIMNTEAFF | TGCAGCGCCCGTATCATGAACACTGAAGCTTTCTTT
TRBJ1-1 | TRBV27 | TRBD1 | - | 16 | CASSTNPGQGPPEAFF | TGTGCCAGCAGTACCAATCCGGGACAGGGGCCGCCTGAAGCTTTCTTT
TRBJ2-3 | TRBV12-3/TRBV12-4 | TRBD1 | - | 14 | CASSPGTGGDTQYF | TGTGCCAGCAGTCCAGGGACAGGGGGGGATACGCAGTATTTT
TRBJ2-1 | TRBV29-1 | - | few | 14 | CSVDGHSFYNEQFF | TGCAGCGTTGATGGACATTCGTTTTACAATGAGCAGTTCTTC
TRBJ2-5 | TRBV12-3/TRBV12-4 | - | few | 13 | CASRAGPGETQYF | TGTGCCAGCAGAGCAGGGCCAGGAGAGACCCAGTACTTC
TRBJ2-7 | TRBV20-1 | TRBD2 | - | 15 | CSASPPTSEFYEQYF | TGCAGTGCTAGTCCCCCCACTAGCGAGTTCTACGAGCAGTACTTC
TRBJ1-1 | TRBV7-9 | TRBD1 | - | 17 | CASSLLPLTGAFTEAFF | TGTGCCAGCAGCTTACTCCCCCTGACAGGGGCATTCACTGAAGCTTTCTTT
TRBJ2-3 | TRBV5-1 | - | - | 14 | CASSFHPATDTQNF | TGCGCCAGCAGCTTTCATCCCGCCACAGATACGCAGAATTTT
TRBJ2-7 | TRBV7-9 | TRBD2 | medium-sized | 14 | CASSLEGGSYEQYF | TGTGCCAGCAGCTTAGAGGGCGGGAGTTACGAGCAGTACTTC
TRBJ1-5 | TRBV6-1 | TRBD1 | - | 15 | CASSDYRGGGQPQHF | TGTGCCAGCAGCGATTACAGGGGAGGTGGGCAGCCCCAGCATTTT
TRBJ2-3 | TRBV3-1 | - | - | 16 | CASSQDGVVGTDTQYF | TGTGCCAGCAGCCAAGATGGCGTCGTCGGGACAGATACGCAGTATTTT
TRBJ2-7 | TRBV7-9 | - | - | 13 | CASSSPLPYEQYF | TGTGCCAGCAGCTCACCTCTCCCCTACGAGCAGTACTTC
TRBJ2-7 | TRBV29-1 | - | - | 14 | CSVEGYGALHEQYF | TGCAGCGTTGAAGGCTACGGGGCTCTCCACGAGCAGTACTTC
TRBJ2-5 | TRBV7-2 | TRBD1 | few | 18 | CASSPKDRGIVAGETQYF | TGTGCCAGCAGCCCAAAGGACAGGGGAATCGTCGCAGGGGAGACCCAGTACTTC
TRBJ2-5 | TRBV7-2 | TRBD2 | - | 15 | CASSLEAGWGQTQYF | TGTGCCAGCAGCTTAGAAGCGGGATGGGGTCAGACCCAGTACTTC
TRBJ2-1 | TRBV2 | - | few | 13 | CASSTTTGLKQFF | TGTGCCAGCAGTACGACAACGGGGCTCAAGCAGTTCTTC
TRBJ2-6 | TRBV24-1 | - | - | 14 | CATSDFSGANVLTF | TGTGCCACCAGTGATTTCTCTGGGGCCAACGTCCTGACTTTC
TRBJ1-1 | TRBV12-3/TRBV12-4 | - | few | 13 | CASSTTGNTEAFF | TGTGCCAGCAGTACCACAGGGAACACTGAAGCTTTCTTT
TRBJ2-2 | TRBV12-3/TRBV12-4 | - | - | 12 | CASSPGEGELFF | TGTGCCAGCAGCCCCGGGGAGGGGGAGCTGTTTTTT
TRBJ2-7 | TRBV7-2 | - | few | 12 | CASSFGVGEQYF | TGTGCCAGCAGCTTTGGGGTTGGCGAGCAGTACTTC
TRBJ2-7 | TRBV12-3/TRBV12-4 | - | medium-sized | 12 | CASSLYGGEQYF | TGTGCCAGCAGTTTATATGGGGGCGAGCAGTACTTC
TRBJ2-1 | TRBV5-1 | - | - | 14 | CASRSRGSLGEQFF | TGCGCCAGCAGGTCCCGGGGGAGCCTTGGTGAGCAGTTCTTC
TRBJ2-1 | TRBV10-3 | TRBD2 | few | 16 | CAISDWIAGEKNEQFF | TGTGCCATCAGTGATTGGATAGCGGGAGAGAAGAATGAGCAGTTCTTC
TRBJ2-2 | TRBV6-5 | - | few | 15 | CASSYSLGRTGELFF | TGTGCCAGCAGCTACTCCCTAGGCCGGACCGGGGAGCTGTTTTTT
TRBJ2-1 | TRBV15 | TRBD1 | - | 14 | CATSTGQAHNEQFF | TGTGCCACCAGCACTGGACAGGCACACAATGAGCAGTTCTTC
TRBJ2-1 | TRBV29-1 | TRBD2 | few | 14 | CSAEGLADYNEQFF | TGCAGCGCGGAGGGACTAGCCGATTACAATGAGCAGTTCTTC
TRBJ2-3 | TRBV12-3/TRBV12-4 | - | - | 12 | CASSSSADTQYF | TGTGCCAGCAGTTCTTCCGCAGATACGCAGTATTTT
TRBJ1-2 | TRBV7-9 | - | - | 12 | CASTPEAYGYTF | TGTGCCAGCACCCCGGAGGCCTATGGCTACACCTTC
TRBJ2-7 | TRBV29-1 | - | few | 12 | CSVSSISYEQYF | TGCAGCGTTAGTTCGATTTCCTACGAGCAGTACTTC
TRBJ1-2 | TRBV5-5 | - | - | 11 | CASSLAGGYTF | TGTGCCAGCAGCTTGGCGGGTGGCTACACCTTC